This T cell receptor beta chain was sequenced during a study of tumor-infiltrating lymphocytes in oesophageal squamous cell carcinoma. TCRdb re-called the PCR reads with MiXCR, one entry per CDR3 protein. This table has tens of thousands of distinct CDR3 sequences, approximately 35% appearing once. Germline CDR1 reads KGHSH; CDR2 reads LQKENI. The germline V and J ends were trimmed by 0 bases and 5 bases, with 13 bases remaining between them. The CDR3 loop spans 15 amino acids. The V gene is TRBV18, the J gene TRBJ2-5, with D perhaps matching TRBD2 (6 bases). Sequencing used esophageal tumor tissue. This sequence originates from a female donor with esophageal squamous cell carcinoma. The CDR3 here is CASSPPRTAGETQYF. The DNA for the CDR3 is TGTGCCAGCTCACCACCTCGCACGGCGGGGGAGACCCAGTACTTC.